The 22 T cell receptor beta chains listed next were all sequenced from one sample in a study of blood T cell repertoires in COVID-19 (dated by TCRdb to about 2020). Library construction relied on the immunoSEQ multiplex PCR assay. Held by TCRdb, this immuneACCESS table contains in-frame sequences only and omits some clones. Under half of the omission traces to an unresolved V gene where checked; the cause of the rest is unknown. In all, the sample holds approximately 150,000 clones, and over 70% of those were seen once. Jointly, the top ten make up 8.6% of the sample. The sequenced sample was peripheral blood. These receptors were collected from a man between 50 and 59 years old with active or convalescent COVID-19.

The chain combines TRBV2 with TRBJ1-1, with 7 bases aligning to TRBD1. V shed 4 bases, J shed 1 base, and the junction held 6 bases outside the gene matches. The CDR3 loop spans 15 amino acids. Germline V lookup: CDR1 SNHLY, CDR2 FYNNEI. CDR3 protein: CASSVRQGTNTEAFF. The CDR3 nucleotides are TGTGCCAGCAGTGTCAGACAGGGTACGAACACTGAAGCTTTCTTT. Drawing the rest from reference TRBV2 and TRBJ1-1, the complete variable domain is EPEVTQTPSHQVTQMGQEVILRCVPISNHLYFYWYRQILGQKVEFLVSFYNNEISEKSEIFDDQFSVERPDGSNFTLKIRSTKLEDSAMYFCASSVRQGTNTEAFFGQGTRLTVV.

This chain links TRBV30 with TRBJ1-5; 8 bases agree with TRBD1. Trimming took 0 bases from V and 15 from J; bases not matched to a gene: 10. The CDR3 is 13 residues long. Germline V gene lookup returns CDR1 GTSNPN and CDR2 SVGIG (reference sequence). The CDR3 region is CAWSVAVTGGLHF. DNA of the CDR3: TGTGCCTGGAGTGTAGCGGTAACAGGGGGTCTGCATTTT.

This rearrangement joins TRBV4-1 to TRBJ2-6; no reliable D call. Germline V gives CDR1 MGHRA, CDR2 YSYEKL. The CDR3 runs 16 residues. Trimming shortened V by 0 bases and J by 0 bases, and 6 bases separated the two germline ends. CDR3 residues: CASSQDADSGANVLTF. CDR3 sequence (DNA): TGCGCCAGCAGCCAAGATGCGGACTCTGGGGCCAACGTCCTGACTTTC.

The chain is built from TRBV19 and TRBJ2-7; tentatively, D is TRBD2 (6 bases). Trimming shortened V by 4 bases and J by 7 bases, and 20 bases separated the two germline ends. Germline V gene sequence: CDR1 LNHDA, CDR2 SQIVND (reference sequence). The CDR3 runs 15 residues. CDR3 DNA sequence: TGTGCCAGTAGTAAACAGGACTACCCTGAGCAGGAGCAGTACTTC. Translated, it gives CASSKQDYPEQEQYF.

The chain links TRBV28 to TRBJ1-2; 8 bases line up with TRBD1. The CDR3 is 13 residues long. Unmatched junction bases numbered 3, after V lost 6 bases and J lost 3 bases. CDR1 is MDHEN and CDR2 is SYDVKM in the germline V gene. The CDR3 DNA follows: TGTGCCAGCAGGGACAGGGAAGACTATGGCTACACCTTC. Encoded protein: CASRDREDYGYTF.

This clone was detected only a few times. The rearrangement links TRBV9 to TRBJ2-2, with D perhaps matching TRBD2 (6 bases). V was trimmed by 0 bases and J by 3 bases, leaving 9 bases between them. This CDR3 comprises 15 residues. In germline, CDR1 is SGDLS, CDR2 YYNGEE. CDR3: CASSVADYYTGELFF. DNA for the CDR3: TGTGCCAGCAGCGTAGCGGACTACTACACCGGGGAGCTGTTTTTT.

CDR3 sequence reads: CASSLGTGSLSGNTIYF. The CDR3 DNA reads as TGTGCCAGCTCACTCGGGACAGGGTCCCTCTCTGGAAACACCATATATTTT. This chain joins TRBV18 and TRBJ1-3; TRBD1 matches 9 bases. The CDR3 spans 17 residues. Germline loops: CDR1 KGHSH, CDR2 LQKENI. Unmatched junction bases numbered 7, after V lost 4 bases and J lost 0 bases.

This clone has just one count. The chain uses TRBV4-2 and TRBJ1-1; D ambiguous. The CDR3 has 14 residues. Per germline, CDR1 LGHNA and CDR2 YNFKEQ. The germline V and J ends were trimmed by 0 bases and 8 bases, with 13 bases remaining between them. DNA for the CDR3: TGTGCCAGCAGCCAAGAGAGGTGGGGAGGGGAAGCTTTCTTT. It translates to CASSQERWGGEAFF.

This clone came up a few times. The genes are TRBV28 and TRBJ1-3; 9 bases line up with TRBD1. The ends lost 2 bases at V and 0 bases at J; junction bases unmatched: 11. Germline V gene lookup returns CDR1 MDHEN and CDR2 SYDVKM. The CDR3 runs to 19 residues. The CDR3 spells CASSLEWVGDRDSGNTIYF. In DNA form, the CDR3 reads TGTGCCAGCAGTTTAGAATGGGTCGGGGACAGGGACTCTGGAAACACCATATATTTT.

The chain links TRBV24-1 to TRBJ2-5; 8 nucleotides line up with TRBD1. There are 15 residues in the CDR3. Germline V gene sequence: CDR1 KGHDR, CDR2 SFDVKD. V was clipped by 9 bases and J by 2 bases; unmatched bases: 10. As DNA, the CDR3 is TGTGCCACCTCCGGGACAGGTCCCTCTCAAGAGACCCAGTACTTC. Translated: CATSGTGPSQETQYF.

The chain recombines TRBV5-4 with TRBJ2-7; 7 bases fit TRBD2. Germline CDR1 reads SGHNT; CDR2 reads YYREEE (reference sequence). The CDR3 consists of 14 residues. Germline trimming cut 1 base from V and 7 bases from J; bases unmatched to any gene: 8. CDR3: CASSLTSEKGEQYF. The CDR3 bases are TGTGCCAGCAGCTTGACTAGCGAAAAGGGGGAGCAGTACTTC.

This clone was counted a few times. This chain's CDR3 is CASSLGLAVSYEQYF. CDR3 DNA sequence: TGCGCCAGCAGCTTGGGACTAGCGGTCTCCTACGAGCAGTACTTC. The chain recombines TRBV5-1 with TRBJ2-7; 9 nucleotides agree with TRBD2. This CDR3 has 15 residues. Per germline, CDR1 SGHRS and CDR2 YFSETQ. V shed 0 bases and J 0 bases; nucleotides not matched to a gene: 1.

The chain carries TRBV29-1 and TRBJ2-2; TRBD2 matches at 7 bases. V was pared by 4 bases and J by 3 bases, with 5 bases of the junction left unmatched. Per germline, CDR1 SQVTM and CDR2 ANQGSEA. CDR3 length: 14 residues. Written as DNA, the CDR3 is TGCAGCGTTGGGCTAGCGGACTACACCGGGGAGCTGTTTTTT. It encodes CSVGLADYTGELFF.

This chain links TRBV27 with TRBJ2-1; 7 bases are shared with TRBD2. Germline V CDR1 and CDR2: MNHEY, SMNVEV (reference sequence). There are 15 residues in the CDR3. V dropped 8 bases and J dropped 5; count of bases not matched to a gene: 12. CDR3 residues: CASLKGSGYDNEQFF. CDR3 DNA sequence: TGTGCCAGCCTCAAAGGTAGCGGGTATGACAATGAGCAGTTCTTC.

The V and J genes are TRBV7-3 and TRBJ1-2; 8 bases align to TRBD1. V lost 5 bases and J lost 7; bases outside the gene matches: 9. Germline lookup yields CDR1 SGHTA and CDR2 FQGTGA. The CDR3 sequence is 14 residues long. CDR3 bases: TGTGCCAGCAGCCCAGGACAGGGATCCAGTGGCTACACCTTC. Protein: CASSPGQGSSGYTF.

Many counts were recorded for this clone. Its ends do not fully match the called genes, so a read error is possible. J is TRBJ2-3 and V is TRBV10-3, with TRBD1 identical over 9 bases. The CDR3 extends over 10 amino acids. The germline V gene has CDR1 ENHRY and CDR2 SYGVKD. The CDR3 nucleotides read TGTGCCATCAGCGACCGGGACAGGGTTTTT. It is translated as CAISDRDRVF.

V is TRBV5-4 and J is TRBJ2-1; the match to TRBD2 covers 11 bases. Germline trimming cut 0 bases from V and 4 bases from J; bases unmatched to any gene: 3. The CDR3 runs 16 residues. Germline assignment: CDR1 SGHNT and CDR2 YYREEE (reference sequence). In DNA, the CDR3 is TGTGCCAGCAGCTTGGGGCTAGCGGGAGGTTACAATGAGCAGTTCTTC. It encodes CASSLGLAGGYNEQFF.

This chain links TRBV28 with TRBJ2-5; 9 nucleotides line up with TRBD1. CDR1 is MDHEN and CDR2 is SYDVKM in the germline V gene. Trimming took 7 bases from V and 3 from J; bases not matched to a gene: 3. The CDR3 is 13 residues long. The CDR3 DNA sequence: TGTGCCAGCACGACAGGGGGGGAAGAGACCCAGTACTTC. It specifies CASTTGGEETQYF.

The chain is built from TRBV6-5 and TRBJ1-2, with D maybe TRBD1 (6 bases). Trimming pared 7 bases from V and 8 bases from J, leaving 23 bases between. The CDR3 has 15 residues. The germline CDR1 and CDR2 sequences are MNHEY and SVGAGI. The CDR3 DNA reads as TGTGCCAGCACCCACGGCACAGGGATTAGTAGGGGCTACACCTTC. Protein product: CASTHGTGISRGYTF.

The chain combines TRBV2 with TRBJ2-1; D is perhaps TRBD1 (5 bases). V lost 10 bases, J lost 5 bases, and 36 bases lay in between. This CDR3 has 20 amino acids. The V gene's germline CDR1 is SNHLY and CDR2 FYNNEI. The CDR3 DNA sequence: TGTGCCATTTCGGGCCCTCAGGACACGCCCGGCCTTTTCACTAACAATGAGCAGTTCTTC. Its translation is CAISGPQDTPGLFTNNEQFF.

In nucleotides, the CDR3 is TGTGCCAGCAGCTACCGAGGGCAGGAAAAAGCTTTCTTT. Protein: CASSYRGQEKAFF. The J gene is TRBJ1-1, the V gene TRBV12-3 or TRBV12-4; no clear D. The V gene lost 6 bases and the J gene lost 9 bases, with 17 bases spanning the gap. The CDR3 extends over 13 amino acids.

The V and J genes are TRBV12-3 or TRBV12-4 and TRBJ1-6, with no clear D. The CDR3 is 12 amino acids. The V and J ends lost 6 bases and 6 bases respectively, with 6 bases between them. CDR3 protein: CASRPGNSPLHF. The CDR3 DNA reads TGTGCCAGCAGGCCGGGTAATTCACCCCTCCACTTT.